What follows are 20 T cell receptor beta chains derived from one specimen sequenced in a study of identical twins. TCRdb re-derived calls from the 5' RACE reads in MiXCR, one entry per CDR3 protein. The data contain around 1.7 million distinct CDR3 sequences, roughly a third of them singletons. Sequences were obtained from cord blood. Receptor source: a newborn girl in good health.

This clonotype was observed a single time. The chain carries TRBV12-3 or TRBV12-4 and TRBJ2-5, with 10 bases fitting TRBD2. Judging by the DNA end, TRBJ2-7 fits better; the J call may be wrong. The CDR3 has 13 amino acids. CDR3 bases: TGTGCCAGCAAGGTAGCGGGAGGTGCCGAGCAGTACTTC. This encodes CASKVAGGAEQYF.

Details on this clonotype: A much larger clone differs from this one at a single base, so this may be a read error. The rearrangement joins TRBV10-3 to TRBJ2-5; D call uncertain. This CDR3 is 15 amino acids long. The germline V gene encodes CDR1 ENHRY and CDR2 SYGVKD. DNA for the CDR3: TGTGCCACCAGTGAGTCCCTGGAGCTTCAAGAGACCCAGTACTTC. Protein sequence: CATSESLELQETQYF.

V is TRBV20-1 and J is TRBJ1-2; 9 bases are a match to TRBD1. Losses at the gene ends were 3 bases for V and 3 bases for J; bases not matched to a gene: 5. CDR1 and CDR2 (germline): DFQATT, SNEGSKA (reference sequence). CDR3 length: 14 amino acids. CDR3 region: CSARHRGRDYGYTF. CDR3 bases: TGCAGTGCTAGGCACAGGGGGCGGGACTATGGCTACACCTTC.

Only one count was recorded for this clonotype. A much larger clonotype is one base distant, so this may be a read error. The chain uses TRBV13 and TRBJ1-2, with a possible D match to TRBD1 (6 bases). The CDR3 sequence is 14 residues long. Germline values: CDR1 PRHDT, CDR2 FYEKMQ (reference sequence). The CDR3 DNA sequence: TGTGCCAGCAGCACCAGGACAGCTAACCATGGCTACACCTTC. Translating it yields CASSTRTANHGYTF.

The genes are TRBV30 and TRBJ1-5; 9 nucleotides agree with TRBD1. CDR3 length equals 17 residues. From germline, CDR1 is GTSNPN and CDR2 SVGIG (reference sequence). The ends lost 2 bases at V and 0 bases at J; junction bases unmatched: 8. The DNA for the CDR3 is TGTGCCTGGAGTCGGGACAGGGTTTCATATAGCAATCAGCCCCAGCATTTT. As protein: CAWSRDRVSYSNQPQHF.

This clonotype has a handful of counts. The chain carries TRBV13 and TRBJ2-1; the D is unclear. This CDR3 comprises 14 residues. CDR1 is PRHDT and CDR2 is FYEKMQ in the germline V gene (reference sequence). V was cut by 5 bases and J by 0 bases, with 8 bases left in between. CDR3 sequence (DNA): TGTGCCAGCAGCCCGGTCCCCTCCTACAATGAGCAGTTCTTC. Its protein is CASSPVPSYNEQFF.

This clonotype was counted only a few times. V usage is TRBV7-2 and J usage is TRBJ2-1, with TRBD2 identical over 10 bases. Germline assignment: CDR1 SGHTA and CDR2 FQGNSA. The CDR3 totals 17 residues. V was pared by 0 bases and J by 6 bases, with 8 bases of the junction left unmatched. In DNA, the CDR3 is TGTGCCAGCAGCTTAGCGGATCTAGCGGGAGTCGCCAATGAGCAGTTCTTC. It yields the protein CASSLADLAGVANEQFF.

The rearrangement joins TRBV10-3 to TRBJ2-1, with 8 positions matching TRBD2. From germline, CDR1 is ENHRY and CDR2 SYGVKD. V gave up 4 bases and J gave up 3 bases; unmatched junction bases: 2. The CDR3 extends over 14 amino acids. The DNA of the CDR3 is TGTGCCATCAGTGCGGGGGGGCTCTACAATGAGCAGTTCTTC. Translating gives CAISAGGLYNEQFF.

J is TRBJ1-6 and V is TRBV10-3; a weak D match, TRBD1 (5 bases). V was pared by 6 bases and J by 3 bases, with 15 bases between. Germline lookup yields CDR1 ENHRY and CDR2 SYGVKD. CDR3 length: 16 amino acids. CDR3: CAISPSGQGYNSPLHF. DNA for the CDR3: TGTGCCATCAGCCCCTCGGGGCAGGGCTATAATTCACCCCTCCACTTT.

This chain joins TRBV2 and TRBJ2-5, with D possibly TRBD2 on 6 matching bases. The germline V and J ends were trimmed by 4 bases and 5 bases, with 14 bases remaining between them. Germline loops: CDR1 SNHLY, CDR2 FYNNEI. This CDR3 is built from 14 residues. The DNA for the CDR3 is TGTGCCAGCAGTGGGAGGGTTTGGGAGGAGACCCAGTACTTC. Protein: CASSGRVWEETQYF.

This clonotype has just a few counts. The chain carries TRBV27 and TRBJ2-7; 7 bases map to TRBD1. V gave up 4 bases and J gave up 7 bases; unmatched junction bases: 7. CDR3 length: 13 amino acids. CDR1 and CDR2 (germline): MNHEY, SMNVEV (reference sequence). In nucleotides, the CDR3 is TGTGCCAGCAGTTATTGGACAGGTAGGGAGCAGTACTTC. This encodes CASSYWTGREQYF.

In this sample, this clonotype turned up many times. V is TRBV5-1 and J is TRBJ2-3; 13 bases match TRBD2. The V and J ends lost 2 bases and 5 bases, in that order; junction bases with no gene match: 8. The CDR3 totals 17 residues. Germline CDR1 is SGHRS and CDR2 is YFSETQ. The CDR3 reads CASSFTGLAGDVDTQYF. CDR3 sequence (DNA): TGCGCCAGCAGCTTCACCGGACTAGCGGGAGATGTAGATACGCAGTATTTT.

The chain links TRBV5-1 to TRBJ1-4; D gene uncertain. Between the trimmed V and J ends, which lost 0 bases and 8 bases, there was a span of 14 bases. In germline, CDR1 is SGHRS, CDR2 YFSETQ. CDR3 length equals 15 residues. CDR3 DNA: TGCGCCAGCAGCTTGGCATCCGGATTCGGGGAAAAACTGTTTTTT. Translation gives CASSLASGFGEKLFF.

This clonotype has only a few counts. The CDR3 region has the DNA TGCAGCGTTGAAGATCTATGGACAGGGAACACTGAAGCTTTCTTT. It translates to CSVEDLWTGNTEAFF. The rearrangement uses TRBV29-1 and TRBJ1-1; TRBD1 matches at 7 bases. Germline CDR1 reads SQVTM; CDR2 reads ANQGSEA. The V and J ends lost 0 bases and 1 base, in that order; junction bases with no gene match: 5. The CDR3 is 15 residues long.

The chain has TRBV7-2 and TRBJ1-5, with 8 bases matching TRBD1. CDR1 is SGHTA, CDR2 FQGNSA, per germline. The CDR3 runs to 15 residues. The J segment lost 1 base and the V segment lost 5 bases, leaving 4 bases of the junction unmatched. The CDR3 DNA reads TGTGCCAGCAGCCCGGACAGGGCGAGCAATCAGCCCCAGCATTTT. This encodes CASSPDRASNQPQHF. Complete variable domain (other parts from reference TRBV7-2 and TRBJ1-5): GAGVSQSPSNKVTEKGKDVELRCDPISGHTALYWYRQSLGQGLEFLIYFQGNSAPDKSGLPSDRFSAERTGGSVSTLTIQRTQQEDSAVYLCASSPDRASNQPQHFGDGTRLSIL.

This clonotype was recorded at least ten times. Compared with germline, one end of the junction differs, possibly owing to a read error. The chain has TRBV5-1 and TRBJ1-1; 8 bases are shared with TRBD1. Germline-derived CDR1 and CDR2 are SGHRS and YFSETQ. The CDR3 is made up of 15 amino acids. CDR3 amino acids: CASSLTGAMNTEAFF. For the CDR3, the DNA is TGTGCCAGCAGCTTGACAGGGGCTATGAACACTGAAGCTTTCTTT.

This rearrangement joins TRBV12-3 or TRBV12-4 to TRBJ2-7; D is undetermined. Trimming took 1 base from V and 6 from J, leaving 13 bases between them. This CDR3 spans 14 amino acids. The CDR3 loop reads CASSLVPSRPEQYF. The DNA for the CDR3 is TGTGCCAGCAGTTTAGTACCCTCTAGGCCCGAGCAGTACTTC.

This clonotype has just a few counts. V gene TRBV2 combines with J gene TRBJ1-2; TRBD1 aligns across 7 bases. The CDR3 spans 13 residues. CDR1 and CDR2 from the germline V gene are SNHLY and FYNNEI. V lost 6 bases, J lost 4 bases, and 5 bases stayed unmatched. The CDR3 sequence is CASRGAGGYGYTF. The DNA for the CDR3 is TGTGCCAGCAGGGGGGCAGGGGGCTATGGCTACACCTTC.

There are many counts of this clonotype. The chain recombines TRBV4-2 with TRBJ2-3, with D maybe TRBD2 (5 bases). The CDR3 totals 15 residues. Germline V CDR1 and CDR2: LGHNA, YNFKEQ. The germline V and J ends were trimmed by 4 bases and 4 bases, with 15 bases remaining between them. The CDR3 nucleotides read TGTGCCAGCAGCCTCCGGACTGGGCGGGCAGATACGCAGTATTTT. The encoded protein is CASSLRTGRADTQYF.

The chain carries TRBV6-6 and TRBJ1-1; TRBD1 agrees at 7 bases. This CDR3 is 14 amino acids long. V lost 8 bases to trimming and J lost 0 bases; unmatched junction nucleotides: 6. Germline CDR1 reads MNHNY; CDR2 reads SVGAGI (reference sequence). Here the CDR3 reads CASGLGQMNTEAFF. In DNA, the CDR3 is TGTGCCAGCGGCCTGGGACAGATGAACACTGAAGCTTTCTTT.